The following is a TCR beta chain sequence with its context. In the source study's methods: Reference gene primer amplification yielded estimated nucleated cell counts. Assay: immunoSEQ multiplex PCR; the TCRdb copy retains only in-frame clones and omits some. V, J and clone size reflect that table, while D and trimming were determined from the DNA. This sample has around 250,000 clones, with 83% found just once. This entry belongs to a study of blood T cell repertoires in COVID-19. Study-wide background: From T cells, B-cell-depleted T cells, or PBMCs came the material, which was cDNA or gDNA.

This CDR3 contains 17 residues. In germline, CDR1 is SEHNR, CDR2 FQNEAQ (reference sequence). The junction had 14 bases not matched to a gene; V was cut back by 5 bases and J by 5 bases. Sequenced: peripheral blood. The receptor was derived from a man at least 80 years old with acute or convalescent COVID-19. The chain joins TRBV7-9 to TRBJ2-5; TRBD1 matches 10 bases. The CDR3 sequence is CASSGDRGKSAGETQYF. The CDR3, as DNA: TGTGCCAGCAGCGGGGACAGGGGAAAATCCGCAGGGGAGACCCAGTACTTC.